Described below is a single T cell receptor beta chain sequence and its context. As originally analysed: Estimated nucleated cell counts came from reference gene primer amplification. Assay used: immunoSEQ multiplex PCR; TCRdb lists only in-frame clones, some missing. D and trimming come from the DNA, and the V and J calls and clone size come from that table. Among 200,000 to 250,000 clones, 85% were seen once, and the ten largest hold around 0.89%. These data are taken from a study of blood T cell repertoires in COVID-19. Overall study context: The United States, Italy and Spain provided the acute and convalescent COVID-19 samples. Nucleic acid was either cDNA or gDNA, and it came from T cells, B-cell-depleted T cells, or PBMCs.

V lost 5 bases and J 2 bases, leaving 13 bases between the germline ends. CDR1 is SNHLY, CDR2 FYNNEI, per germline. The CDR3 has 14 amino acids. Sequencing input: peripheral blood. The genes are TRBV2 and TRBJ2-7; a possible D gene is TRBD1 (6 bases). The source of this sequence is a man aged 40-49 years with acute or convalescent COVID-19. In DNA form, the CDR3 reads TGTGCCAGCAGTATGACAGGAGTTGCCTACGAGCAGTACTTC. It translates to CASSMTGVAYEQYF.